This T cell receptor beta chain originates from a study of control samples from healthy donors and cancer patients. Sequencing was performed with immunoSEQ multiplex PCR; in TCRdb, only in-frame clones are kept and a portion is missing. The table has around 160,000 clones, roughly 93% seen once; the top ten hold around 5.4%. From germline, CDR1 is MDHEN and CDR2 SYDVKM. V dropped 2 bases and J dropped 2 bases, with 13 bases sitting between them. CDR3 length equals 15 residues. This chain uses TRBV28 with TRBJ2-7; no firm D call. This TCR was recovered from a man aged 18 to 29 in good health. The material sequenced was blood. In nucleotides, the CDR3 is TGTGCCAGCAGTTTACCGACCCGATTCCCCTACGAGCAGTACTTC. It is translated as CASSLPTRFPYEQYF.